Presented here are 23 T cell receptor beta chains from one specimen sequenced in a study of T cell responses to AZD1222 COVID-19 vaccine. Some clones are missing from TCRdb's copy, which holds only in-frame ones; the method was immunoSEQ multiplex PCR. The repertoire holds around 100,000 clones, with about 86% as singletons. The material was peripheral blood, obtained on day 0 of AZD1222 vaccination. Receptors originate from an adult in good health.

The V gene is TRBV4-3, the J gene TRBJ2-4, with 8 bases fitting TRBD2. The CDR3 contains 17 residues. The V segment lost 0 bases and the J segment 1 base; nucleotides outside the gene matches: 5. Germline V gene data show CDR1 as LGHNA and CDR2 as YSLEER. The DNA of the CDR3 is TGCGCCAGCAGCCAAGATCGAGGCGGGGGGGCCAAAAACATTCAGTACTTC. It yields the protein CASSQDRGGGAKNIQYF.

V is TRBV7-9 and J is TRBJ1-2, with a tentative D call TRBD1 (5 bases). The CDR3 covers 13 residues. V shed 1 base and J shed 6 bases, with 9 bases lying between them. The V gene's germline CDR1 is SEHNR and CDR2 FQNEAQ (reference sequence). The CDR3 reads CASSLEGAHGYTF. DNA of the CDR3: TGTGCCAGCAGCTTAGAAGGGGCCCATGGCTACACCTTC.

This chain links TRBV7-2 with TRBJ2-6; weak D call: TRBD2 (6 bases). Trimming left V 1 base short and J 0 bases short, with 16 bases between. The CDR3 is 19 amino acids. Per germline, CDR1 SGHTA and CDR2 FQGNSA. CDR3 sequence (DNA): TGTGCCAGCAGCTTAGGGGGGGACCCAACCACCTCTGGGGCCAACGTCCTGACTTTC. Translating gives CASSLGGDPTTSGANVLTF.

The genes are TRBV6-5 and TRBJ1-1; 10 bases agree with TRBD1. The CDR3 sequence is 13 residues long. Per germline, CDR1 MNHEY and CDR2 SVGAGI. The V gene end was trimmed by 5 bases and the J gene end by 6 bases; junction bases not matched to a gene: 3. The DNA for the CDR3 is TGTGCCAGCAGTCGACAGGGGGCAGCTGAAGCTTTCTTT. Translated: CASSRQGAAEAFF.

The gene calls are TRBV19 and TRBJ1-2, with D perhaps matching TRBD1 (5 bases). V dropped 3 bases and J dropped 4 bases, with 15 bases sitting between them. Germline values: CDR1 LNHDA, CDR2 SQIVND (reference sequence). CDR3 length: 15 residues. CDR3 in amino acids: CASSIPGTPGYGYTF. The CDR3 region has the DNA TGTGCCAGTAGTATCCCCGGGACCCCTGGCTATGGCTACACCTTC.

J is TRBJ1-1 and V is TRBV9, with 10 bases lining up with TRBD1. The junction had 3 bases not matched to a gene; V was cut back by 3 bases and J by 1 base. The germline V gene encodes CDR1 SGDLS and CDR2 YYNGEE. This CDR3 region has 15 residues. The CDR3 loop reads CASSEDRGRNTEAFF. The CDR3 nucleotides read TGTGCCAGCAGCGAGGACAGGGGGAGGAACACTGAAGCTTTCTTT.

In its sample, this clone was seen once. CDR3 in amino acids: CASSSLAGGLDTQYF. For the CDR3, the DNA is TGTGCCAGCAGTTCCTTAGCGGGGGGTTTAGATACGCAGTATTTT. The rearrangement links TRBV7-2 to TRBJ2-3, with TRBD2 matching over 10 bases. The CDR3 spans 15 residues. V shed 6 bases and J 5 bases; nucleotides not matched to a gene: 8. Germline V gives CDR1 SGHTA, CDR2 FQGNSA.

V usage is TRBV11-2 and J usage is TRBJ1-1, with D possibly matching TRBD1 (6 bases). The germline CDR1 and CDR2 sequences are SGHAT and FQNNGV. The CDR3 contains 14 residues. V lost 5 bases and J lost 9, with 19 bases in between. The CDR3 is CASSPTEGGLKAFF. The CDR3 DNA is TGTGCCAGCAGCCCGACAGAAGGGGGGTTAAAAGCTTTCTTT. Based on the CDR3 plus reference TRBV11-2 and TRBJ1-1, the full variable domain is EAGVAQSPRYKIIEKRQSVAFWCNPISGHATLYWYQQILGQGPKLLIQFQNNGVVDDSQLPKDRFSAERLKGVDSTLKIQPAKLEDSAVYLCASSPTEGGLKAFFGQGTRLTVV.

The genes are TRBV28 and TRBJ2-2; 13 bases map to TRBD2. J was trimmed by 6 bases and V by 0 bases; bases with no gene match: 4. The CDR3 has 17 residues. In germline, CDR1 is MDHEN, CDR2 SYDVKM. The CDR3 bases are TGTGCCAGCAGTTTATGGATCGGACTAGCGGGAGCCGGGGAGCTGTTTTTT. The encoded protein is CASSLWIGLAGAGELFF.

Notes on this clone: Germline and junction disagree at one end, which may indicate a read error. V is TRBV7-7 and J is TRBJ2-2, with 9 bases aligning to TRBD2. CDR1 is SSHAT and CDR2 is FNYEAQ in the germline V gene (reference sequence). The CDR3 is made up of 15 amino acids. CDR3 coding DNA: TGTGCTAGCAGCCGAGCGGGAGGGAACACCGGGGAGCTGTTTTTT. Its translation: CASSRAGGNTGELFF.

J is TRBJ2-1 and V is TRBV4-1; a weak D match, TRBD1 (6 bases). CDR1 and CDR2 from the germline V gene are MGHRA and YSYEKL. The CDR3 has 14 amino acids. Trimming removed 3 bases from V and 2 bases from J, with 8 bases in between. The DNA for the CDR3 is TGCGCCAGCAGCCAGGACAGCACCTACAATGAGCAGTTCTTC. It yields the protein CASSQDSTYNEQFF.

In regard to this clone: The junction does not match germline at one end; this may be a read error. The rearrangement uses TRBV11-2 and TRBJ2-5; D remains ambiguous. This CDR3 contains 13 residues. CDR1 is SGHAT, CDR2 FQNNGV, per germline. CDR3 amino acids: CASSVGYQKTQYF. CDR3 nucleotides: TGTGCCAGCAGCGTAGGGTACCAAAAGACCCAGTACTTC.

CDR3 amino acids: CASSYTGGENIQYF. DNA for the CDR3: TGTGCCAGCAGTTACACCGGGGGCGAAAACATTCAGTACTTC. The chain is built from TRBV6-5 and TRBJ2-4; D tentatively reads TRBD1 or TRBD2 (6 bases each). Germline values: CDR1 MNHEY, CDR2 SVGAGI. V dropped 2 bases and J dropped 5 bases, with 10 bases sitting between them. This CDR3 region has 14 residues.

The V and J genes are TRBV18 and TRBJ2-1; D might be TRBD2 (6 bases). CDR3 length equals 16 residues. Per the germline V gene, CDR1 is KGHSH and CDR2 is LQKENI. V shed 6 bases and J shed 5 bases, with 20 bases lying between them. The CDR3 loop reads CASSRAVLAENNEQFF. CDR3 DNA sequence: TGTGCCAGCTCGCGGGCCGTATTAGCGGAAAACAATGAGCAGTTCTTC.

This rearrangement joins TRBV14 to TRBJ2-5, with TRBD2 as a possible D gene (6 bases). The CDR3 loop spans 14 amino acids. V gave up 5 bases and J gave up 2 bases, with 12 bases separating them. The germline gives CDR1 SGHDN, CDR2 FVKESK. For the CDR3, the DNA is TGTGCCAGCAGCGTGGGTAGCGGACAAGAGACCCAGTACTTC. Protein product: CASSVGSGQETQYF.

The chain uses TRBV7-2 and TRBJ2-1; D ambiguous. Germline values: CDR1 SGHTA, CDR2 FQGNSA. This CDR3 comprises 14 residues. Trimming left V 2 bases short and J 2 bases short, with 7 bases between. As DNA, the CDR3 is TGTGCCAGCAGCTTATCTGGCGCCTACAATGAGCAGTTCTTC. Translation: CASSLSGAYNEQFF.

The chain is built from TRBV11-1 and TRBJ1-1, with D hard to call. Germline V gene data show CDR1 as SGHAT and CDR2 as FQDESV (reference sequence). The CDR3 is made up of 14 amino acids. Trimming removed 5 bases from V and 0 bases from J, with 10 bases in between. The CDR3 coding sequence is TGTGCCAGCAGCCCCGGACCGATGAACACTGAAGCTTTCTTT. Its translation is CASSPGPMNTEAFF.

This rearrangement joins TRBV4-1 to TRBJ1-4; D is unclear. Germline assignment: CDR1 MGHRA and CDR2 YSYEKL. V was pared by 0 bases and J by 15 bases, with 11 bases between. The CDR3 is made up of 12 amino acids. CDR3 amino acids: CASSQEGRLVFF. The CDR3 region has the DNA TGCGCCAGCAGCCAAGAAGGCCGACTGGTGTTTTTT.

The chain recombines TRBV7-9 with TRBJ1-1, with D possibly TRBD1 on 5 matching bases. The CDR3 spans 15 residues. Germline V lookup: CDR1 SEHNR, CDR2 FQNEAQ (reference sequence). V gave up 1 base and J gave up 0 bases, with 9 bases separating them. In nucleotides, the CDR3 is TGTGCCAGCAGCTTAGTTAGGGGTTTGAACACTGAAGCTTTCTTT. Translated, it gives CASSLVRGLNTEAFF.

The chain joins TRBV19 to TRBJ2-7; 7 bases line up with TRBD1. The CDR3 is 14 residues long. Germline CDR1 is LNHDA and CDR2 is SQIVND (reference sequence). Trimming at V came to 5 bases and at J to 2 bases, leaving 6 bases not matched to a gene. CDR3 coding DNA: TGTGCCAGTAGTCCCTACAGGGGTCCCTACGAGCAGTACTTC. Translating it yields CASSPYRGPYEQYF.

J is TRBJ1-6 and V is TRBV15, with TRBD1 matching over 7 bases. With V trimmed by 5 bases and J by 5 bases, 9 bases remained unmatched. CDR1 LNHNV and CDR2 YYDKDF come from the germline V gene (reference sequence). The CDR3 extends over 16 amino acids. For the CDR3, the DNA is TGTGCCACCAGCCCGCGGACAGGACTACATAATTCACCCCTCCACTTT. This codes for CATSPRTGLHNSPLHF.

This chain connects TRBV3-1 (or the pseudogene TRBV3-2) to TRBJ1-6, with D possibly being TRBD1 (6 bases). Per germline, CDR1 LGHDT and CDR2 YNNKEL (reference sequence). The ends were cut back, 4 bases at V and 9 bases at J, with 22 bases in the middle. The CDR3 sequence is 17 residues long. This chain's CDR3 is CASSPTDRRVRFSPLHF. The CDR3 nucleotides read TGTGCCAGCAGCCCCACCGACAGGCGGGTTAGATTTTCACCCCTCCACTTT.

This rearrangement joins TRBV7-2 to TRBJ2-5, with TRBD1 identical over 7 bases. CDR1 is SGHTA, CDR2 FQGNSA, per germline. The CDR3 runs 14 residues. J gave up 3 bases and V 5 bases, and 6 bases lay outside the gene matches. CDR3 in amino acids: CASSPLGQKETQYF. As DNA, the CDR3 is TGTGCCAGCAGCCCGCTGGGACAGAAAGAGACCCAGTACTTC.